Here is one T cell receptor beta chain with its context. Its target is not known. This record comes from a study of cytomegalovirus exposure and HLA in healthy donors. In the PCR, 60 Vbeta and 13 Jbeta primers were used. Source study methods: Approximately 11 million of tens of millions of unique TCR beta chains were shared, per a later count. TCRdb keeps only in-frame clones here, not all; method: immunoSEQ multiplex PCR. For V, J and clone size, that table is used; D and trimming come from the DNA. The sample consists of 100,000 to 150,000 clones, approximately 80% of them appearing once. The study's findings and limits: Several of the most significant clusters appeared linked to common viral pathogens, based on a later analysis.

Germline V lookup: CDR1 SEHNR, CDR2 FQNEAQ (reference sequence). The V end was cut by 2 bases, the J end by 4 bases, with 5 bases between. This CDR3 comprises 12 residues. The chain uses TRBV7-9 and TRBJ2-5, with no clear D. Sequenced: PBMCs. The sequence came from a girl aged 2 to 9 in good health and CMV-seronegative. The CDR3 coding sequence is TGTGCCAGCAGCTTATTGCGAGAGACCCAGTACTTC. Encoded protein: CASSLLRETQYF. Complete variable domain (other parts from reference TRBV7-9 and TRBJ2-5): DTGVSQNPRHKITKRGQNVTFRCDPISEHNRLYWYRQTLGQGPEFLTYFQNEAQLEKSRLLSDRFSAERPKGSFSTLEIQRTEQGDSAMYLCASSLLRETQYFGPGTRLLVL.